The clone carrying this T cell receptor beta chain has at least ten counts. These data originate in a study of T cells in Graves' hyperthyroidism and ophthalmopathy. The hyperthyroidism patients had all been newly diagnosed, and their disease duration was under 2 months. Their ages ranged from 18 to 65 years. Any patient presenting with uncontrolled infection, other autoimmune disease, pregnancy or lactation was left out. Authors of the study amplified TCR beta CDR3 regions from RNA transcripts. The TCR CDR3 first-round RT-PCR relied on the HTBI primer set. In TCRdb, the multiplex PCR reads were re-called with MiXCR into one record per CDR3 protein. The sample lists roughly 380,000 distinct CDR3 sequences, about an eighth occurring once. Sequencing was performed on blood. The sequence came from a woman aged 18 to 35 with Graves' hyperthyroidism.

Here the CDR3 DNA reads TGTGCCAGCAGCTTACACCCTATCAACTACGAGCAGTACTTC. This encodes CASSLHPINYEQYF. The rearrangement links TRBV11-2 to TRBJ2-7, with D unresolved. Deletions cut 2 bases from V and 3 bases from J, with 11 bases between. The CDR3 is 14 residues long. CDR1 SGHAT and CDR2 FQNNGV come from the germline V gene. The full variable domain, in which reference TRBV11-2 and TRBJ2-7 provide the parts outside the CDR3, is EAGVAQSPRYKIIEKRQSVAFWCNPISGHATLYWYQQILGQGPKLLIQFQNNGVVDDSQLPKDRFSAERLKGVDSTLKIQPAKLEDSAVYLCASSLHPINYEQYFGPGTRLTVT.